The 29 T cell receptor beta chains below were found in one sample sequenced in a study of blood T cell repertoires in COVID-19. Data came from immunoSEQ multiplex PCR; TCRdb stores just in-frame clones and leaves some out. The sample records 210,000 or so clones, 83% being singletons. The specimen sequenced was peripheral blood. The receptors derive from a man between 45 and 60 years old with active or convalescent COVID-19.

This clone was recorded only once. The chain employs TRBV21-1 and TRBJ1-6; the table gives TRBD1 as D, unverified against the DNA. TRBV21-1 constitutes a pseudogene. This CDR3 has 17 amino acids. Here the CDR3 DNA reads TGTGCCAATAATAACGGACAGGGCCTATATGTTAATTCACCCCTCCACTTT. Its translation: CANNNGQGLYVNSPLHF.

The V call is TRBV25-1, the J call TRBJ1-4; D is unresolved. The CDR3 is made up of 11 amino acids. CDR1 is MGHDK and CDR2 is SYGVNS in the germline V gene. V was trimmed by 4 bases and J by 8 bases, leaving 5 bases between them. CDR3 DNA sequence: TGTGCCAGCAGTGCCCAGGAAAAACTGTTTTTT. It yields the protein CASSAQEKLFF.

The chain couples TRBV6-6 to TRBJ2-7; 10 bases are shared with TRBD2. The CDR3 is 13 amino acids. V lost 9 bases to trimming and J lost 6 bases; unmatched junction nucleotides: 8. Germline V gene lookup returns CDR1 MNHNY and CDR2 SVGAGI (reference sequence). The CDR3 nucleotides read TGTGCCAGTACCCTAGCGGGAGTTTCCGAGCAGTACTTC. Its translation is CASTLAGVSEQYF.

This chain uses TRBV19 with TRBJ2-5, with D hard to call. Trimming removed 1 base from V and 5 bases from J, with 14 bases in between. The CDR3 length is 15 residues. CDR1 is LNHDA and CDR2 is SQIVND in the germline V gene (reference sequence). The CDR3 region has the DNA TGTGCCAGTAGTATAGTCCCGCAGGTTATCGAGACCCAGTACTTC. The encoded protein is CASSIVPQVIETQYF. Full variable domain (rest looked up from reference TRBV19 and TRBJ2-5): DGGITQSPKYLFRKEGQNVTLSCEQNLNHDAMYWYRQDPGQGLRLIYYSQIVNDFQKGDIAEGYSVSREKKESFPLTVTSAQKNPTAFYLCASSIVPQVIETQYFGPGTRLLVL.

The chain recombines TRBV25-1 with TRBJ1-1; D is unclear. Germline CDR1 reads MGHDK; CDR2 reads SYGVNS. The V end was cut by 3 bases, the J end by 3 bases, with 5 bases between. The CDR3 length is 12 residues. The CDR3, as DNA: TGTGCCAGCAGTGACCCGGACACTGAAGCTTTCTTT. Residues: CASSDPDTEAFF. Filled out from reference TRBV25-1 and TRBJ1-1, the complete variable domain reads EADIYQTPRYLVIGTGKKITLECSQTMGHDKMYWYQQDPGMELHLIHYSYGVNSTEKGDLSSESTVSRIRTEHFPLTLESARPSHTSQYLCASSDPDTEAFFGQGTRLTVV.

The chain recombines TRBV5-1 with TRBJ1-2; D uncertain. CDR1 and CDR2 (germline): SGHRS, YFSETQ. V was shortened by 4 bases and J by 5 bases, with 15 bases between the two germline ends. The CDR3 runs to 14 residues. The DNA for the CDR3 is TGCGCCAGCAGCATTTTACAGAGAAAGTATGGCTACACCTTC. Translating it yields CASSILQRKYGYTF.

V gene TRBV5-1 combines with J gene TRBJ1-5; D is unresolved. CDR1 SGHRS and CDR2 YFSETQ come from the germline V gene. The V and J ends lost 0 bases and 2 bases respectively, with 9 bases between them. The CDR3 loop spans 15 amino acids. CDR3 DNA sequence: TGCGCCAGCAGCTTGGCGGGGTATGGCAATCAGCCCCAGCATTTT. This codes for CASSLAGYGNQPQHF.

The gene calls are TRBV3-1 (or the pseudogene TRBV3-2) and TRBJ1-1; 7 bases map to TRBD1. The CDR3 sequence is 15 residues long. Trimming at V came to 4 bases and at J to 4 bases, leaving 9 bases not matched to a gene. CDR1 is LGHDT, CDR2 YNNKEL, per germline (reference sequence). The DNA of the CDR3 is TGTGCCAGCAGCCCTAGGGGGCTAGGAGGCACTGAAGCTTTCTTT. Protein sequence: CASSPRGLGGTEAFF.

The chain is built from TRBV9 and TRBJ2-3; D is uncertain. The ends were cut back, 0 bases at V and 3 bases at J, with 11 bases in the middle. The V gene's germline CDR1 is SGDLS and CDR2 YYNGEE. This CDR3 is built from 15 residues. CDR3 in amino acids: CASSVAGRSTDTQYF. The CDR3 DNA sequence: TGTGCCAGCAGCGTAGCAGGTCGGTCGACAGATACGCAGTATTTT. Full variable domain (rest looked up from reference TRBV9 and TRBJ2-3): DSGVTQTPKHLITATGQRVTLRCSPRSGDLSVYWYQQSLDQGLQFLIQYYNGEERAKGNILERFSAQQFPDLHSELNLSSLELGDSALYFCASSVAGRSTDTQYFGPGTRLTVL.

The chain recombines TRBV7-9 with TRBJ2-7; D unclear. The CDR3 has 13 amino acids. CDR1 SEHNR and CDR2 FQNEAQ come from the germline V gene (reference sequence). V was pared by 1 base and J by 4 bases, with 8 bases between. The CDR3 spells CASSLVRGYEQYF. For the CDR3, the DNA is TGTGCCAGCAGCTTAGTTCGAGGTTACGAGCAGTACTTC.

This rearrangement joins TRBV6-6 to TRBJ2-1; 8 bases line up with TRBD2. CDR1 MNHNY and CDR2 SVGAGI come from the germline V gene (reference sequence). J was trimmed by 8 bases and V by 7 bases; bases with no gene match: 13. The CDR3 totals 15 residues. CDR3 region: CASTDPTSGSYEQFF. CDR3 DNA: TGTGCCAGCACTGACCCCACAAGCGGGAGCTATGAGCAGTTCTTC.

This clone appeared a single time. The chain carries TRBV7-8 and TRBJ1-2, with unresolved D. Germline CDR1 SGHVS, CDR2 FQNEAQ. The germline V and J ends were trimmed by 5 bases and 0 bases, with 10 bases remaining between them. The CDR3 runs to 14 residues. The CDR3 DNA sequence: TGTGCCAGCAGCCTACAGATATCTAACTATGGCTACACCTTC. Translated, it gives CASSLQISNYGYTF.

The chain combines TRBV19 with TRBJ2-5; the match to TRBD2 covers 10 bases. Germline lookup yields CDR1 LNHDA and CDR2 SQIVND (reference sequence). The junction had 7 bases not matched to a gene; V was cut back by 5 bases and J by 4 bases. This CDR3 has 15 amino acids. In DNA, the CDR3 is TGTGCCAGTAGTCGGCTAGCGGGAGTAGGAGAGACCCAGTACTTC. It codes for CASSRLAGVGETQYF.

V and J are TRBV7-3 and TRBJ2-2; D gene unclear. The CDR3 covers 11 residues. Germline values: CDR1 SGHTA, CDR2 FQGTGA. Trimming left V 6 bases short and J 8 bases short, with 7 bases between. The CDR3: CASSPGGELFF. DNA for the CDR3: TGTGCCAGCAGTCCCGGGGGGGAGCTGTTTTTT.

The chain joins TRBV30 to TRBJ1-1; D is uncertain. Germline V gene lookup returns CDR1 GTSNPN and CDR2 SVGIG (reference sequence). Trimming shortened V by 2 bases and J by 3 bases, and 16 bases separated the two germline ends. The CDR3 runs to 15 residues. CDR3 protein: CAWSRYDAGDTEAFF. The CDR3 coding sequence is TGTGCCTGGAGTCGATACGACGCCGGGGACACTGAAGCTTTCTTT.

The V call is TRBV30, the J call TRBJ1-2; D unclear. V shed 7 bases and J shed 6 bases, with 15 bases lying between them. CDR3 length equals 12 residues. Germline lookup yields CDR1 GTSNPN and CDR2 SVGIG (reference sequence). The CDR3 sequence is CAFGREFNGYTF. The CDR3 region has the DNA TGTGCCTTCGGACGGGAATTTAATGGCTACACCTTC. Full variable domain (outside the CDR3, taken from reference TRBV30 and TRBJ1-2): SQTIHQWPATLVQPVGSPLSLECTVEGTSNPNLYWYRQAAGRGLQLLFYSVGIGQISSEVPQNLSASRPQDRQFILSSKKLLLSDSGFYLCAFGREFNGYTFGSGTRLTVV.

This clone was seen only a few times. The chain joins TRBV6-6 to TRBJ1-6; 7 bases match TRBD1. CDR1 and CDR2 from the germline V gene are MNHNY and SVGAGI (reference sequence). The CDR3 totals 15 residues. V dropped 0 bases and J dropped 7; count of bases not matched to a gene: 3. The CDR3 loop reads CASSYSGTENSPLHF. DNA for the CDR3: TGTGCCAGCAGTTACTCGGGGACAGAAAATTCACCCCTCCACTTT.

This rearrangement joins TRBV10-3 to TRBJ1-5, with 10 bases that match TRBD1. This CDR3 is built from 15 residues. The trim removed 6 bases at V and 3 bases at J, leaving 5 bases unmatched. Germline V CDR1 and CDR2: ENHRY, SYGVKD. The CDR3 protein is CAIRGTGDFNQPQHF. The CDR3 DNA is TGTGCCATCAGAGGGACAGGGGACTTCAATCAGCCCCAGCATTTT.

The rearrangement links TRBV30 to TRBJ2-6; tentative D call: TRBD2 (5 bases). From germline, CDR1 is GTSNPN and CDR2 SVGIG (reference sequence). V was trimmed by 1 base and J by 4 bases, leaving 8 bases between them. The CDR3 length is 14 residues. CDR3: CAWSGRTGANVLTF. CDR3 DNA sequence: TGTGCCTGGAGTGGGAGGACCGGGGCCAACGTCCTGACTTTC.

The rearrangement uses TRBV3-1 (or the pseudogene TRBV3-2) and TRBJ1-2; D is ambiguous. This CDR3 region has 15 residues. Trimming stripped 1 base from V and 3 bases from J, with 12 bases between. CDR1 and CDR2 (germline): LGHDT, YNNKEL (reference sequence). The CDR3 DNA reads as TGTGCCAGCAGCCAAGGGGCGATAAAATACTATGGCTACACCTTC. Protein sequence: CASSQGAIKYYGYTF.

This chain links TRBV30 with TRBJ2-7; possible D gene TRBD2, 5 bases. Germline V CDR1 and CDR2: GTSNPN, SVGIG (reference sequence). This CDR3 is 13 amino acids long. Trimming took off 2 bases at V and 5 bases at J, with 13 bases between the two ends. The CDR3 protein is CAWSIGVLDEQYF. The CDR3 region has the DNA TGTGCCTGGAGTATCGGGGTCCTGGACGAGCAGTACTTC.

This clone was found a few times. Written as DNA, the CDR3 is TGTGCCATCAGTAATTCAGATCGGGGATTTAGCAATCAGCCCCAGCATTTT. It yields the protein CAISNSDRGFSNQPQHF. The rearrangement uses TRBV10-3 and TRBJ1-5; D unresolved. This CDR3 has 17 amino acids. The germline V gene encodes CDR1 ENHRY and CDR2 SYGVKD. Trimming took 5 bases from V and 0 from J, leaving 17 bases between them.

The chain uses TRBV6-5 and TRBJ2-2; D may be TRBD2 (6 bases). In germline, CDR1 is MNHEY, CDR2 SVGAGI. CDR3 length: 14 residues. V was trimmed by 6 bases and J by 4 bases, leaving 12 bases between them. CDR3 region: CASSAYGSTGELFF. CDR3 DNA sequence: TGTGCCAGCAGCGCTTACGGGAGCACCGGGGAGCTGTTTTTT.

V usage is TRBV5-4 and J usage is TRBJ1-2, with TRBD1 matching over 12 bases. V was clipped by 4 bases and J by 3 bases; unmatched bases: 4. This CDR3 contains 15 residues. Per germline, CDR1 SGHNT and CDR2 YYREEE (reference sequence). The CDR3 DNA reads as TGTGCCAGCAGCCCGGGACAGGGGGCAGACTATGGCTACACCTTC. This codes for CASSPGQGADYGYTF.

V is TRBV30 and J is TRBJ2-3; maybe TRBD1 (5 bases). The germline V gene encodes CDR1 GTSNPN and CDR2 SVGIG (reference sequence). Trimming left V 0 bases short and J 1 base short, with 14 bases between. The CDR3 extends over 16 amino acids. The CDR3 protein is CAWSVLPGSGTDTQYF. Here the CDR3 DNA reads TGTGCCTGGAGTGTACTTCCAGGGTCGGGCACAGATACGCAGTATTTT.

This CDR3 reads CASRVAGSGDYGYTF. DNA of the CDR3: TGTGCCAGCAGGGTAGCAGGGTCCGGAGACTATGGCTACACCTTC. The chain combines TRBV2 with TRBJ1-2; D is possibly TRBD1 (5 bases). Germline loops: CDR1 SNHLY, CDR2 FYNNEI. The V and J ends lost 6 bases and 3 bases respectively, with 17 bases between them. The CDR3 covers 15 residues.

The chain has TRBV7-2 and TRBJ2-1; TRBD2 might be the D (6 bases). This CDR3 comprises 15 residues. Trimming removed 2 bases from V and 1 base from J, with 9 bases in between. Looked up from germline, CDR1 is SGHTA and CDR2 is FQGNSA. CDR3 sequence reads: CASSLPGGSYNEQFF. The CDR3 DNA sequence: TGTGCCAGCAGCTTACCCGGGGGATCCTACAATGAGCAGTTCTTC. Supplemented by reference TRBV7-2 and TRBJ2-1, the full variable domain reads GAGVSQSPSNKVTEKGKDVELRCDPISGHTALYWYRQSLGQGLEFLIYFQGNSAPDKSGLPSDRFSAERTGGSVSTLTIQRTQQEDSAVYLCASSLPGGSYNEQFFGPGTRLTVL.

The chain carries TRBV3-1 (or the pseudogene TRBV3-2) and TRBJ2-3, with D perhaps TRBD2 (6 bases). This CDR3 has 14 residues. Per the germline V gene, CDR1 is LGHDT and CDR2 is YNNKEL (reference sequence). The V end was cut by 2 bases, the J end by 2 bases, with 8 bases between. The CDR3 loop is CASSQMDYTDTQYF. The CDR3 DNA is TGTGCCAGCAGCCAAATGGACTACACAGATACGCAGTATTTT.

In this sample, this clone turned up once. This chain connects TRBV5-5 to TRBJ1-6, with TRBD1 as a possible D gene (5 bases). Germline values: CDR1 SGHKS, CDR2 YYEKEE (reference sequence). CDR3 length: 16 residues. Trimming cost V 3 bases and J 7 bases, with 17 bases left between them. The CDR3: CASSSPGGAPNSPLHF. CDR3 nucleotides: TGTGCCAGCAGCTCACCCGGAGGGGCCCCGAATTCACCCCTCCACTTT.